This T cell receptor beta chain was identified in a study of cytomegalovirus exposure and HLA in healthy donors. Study results and limitations: In a later analysis, at a false discovery rate of 0.05, roughly 17,000 TCR beta sequences matched HLA alleles. The majority of CMV-associated TCR beta chains were reported as apparently HLA-restricted in a later analysis. Being productive about 87% or about 30% of the time was typical of most TCR beta V segments in an earlier analysis. A highly shared variant cluster was judged a likely technical artifact.

The primer mix had 60 Vbeta and 13 Jbeta primers. Sequenced by immunoSEQ multiplex PCR; TCRdb stores in-frame clones only, minus some. The data hold roughly 150,000 clones, with 60% to 80% observed a single time. Trimming took off 2 bases at V and 4 bases at J, with 21 bases between the two ends. This CDR3 region has 17 residues. The germline gives CDR1 SGHRS, CDR2 YFSETQ. On this clone: No antigen is known for it.

The chain has TRBV5-1 and TRBJ1-2; D is possibly TRBD1 (6 bases). Sequencing was performed on PBMCs. The origin of this receptor is a woman in her thirties or forties in good health and CMV-seronegative. CDR3 residues: CASSLGPGEGASYGYTF. In nucleotides, the CDR3 is TGCGCCAGCAGCTTAGGGCCAGGGGAAGGGGCTAGCTATGGCTACACCTTC.